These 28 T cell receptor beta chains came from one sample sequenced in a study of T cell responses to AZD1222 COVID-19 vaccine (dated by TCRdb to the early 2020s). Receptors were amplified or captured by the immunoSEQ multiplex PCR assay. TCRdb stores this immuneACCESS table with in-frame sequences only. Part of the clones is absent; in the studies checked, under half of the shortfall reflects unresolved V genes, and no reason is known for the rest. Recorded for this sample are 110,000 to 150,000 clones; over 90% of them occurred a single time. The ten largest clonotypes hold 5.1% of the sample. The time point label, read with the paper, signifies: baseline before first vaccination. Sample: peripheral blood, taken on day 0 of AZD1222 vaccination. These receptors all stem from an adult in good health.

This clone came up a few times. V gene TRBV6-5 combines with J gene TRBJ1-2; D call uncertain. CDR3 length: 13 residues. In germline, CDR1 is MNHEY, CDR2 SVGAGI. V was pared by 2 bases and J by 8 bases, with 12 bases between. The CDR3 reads CASSYGGSGGYTF. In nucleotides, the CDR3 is TGTGCCAGCAGTTACGGCGGCTCGGGCGGCTACACCTTC.

The CDR3 DNA reads as TGTGCCAGTAGTATGGGCGGGTGGATTTCGGTCGGCTATGGCTACACCTTC. Residues: CASSMGGWISVGYGYTF. The chain links TRBV19 to TRBJ1-2; D gene ambiguous. The CDR3 sequence is 17 residues long. The ends were cut back, 3 bases at V and 4 bases at J, with 21 bases in the middle. Germline V gene lookup returns CDR1 LNHDA and CDR2 SQIVND (reference sequence).

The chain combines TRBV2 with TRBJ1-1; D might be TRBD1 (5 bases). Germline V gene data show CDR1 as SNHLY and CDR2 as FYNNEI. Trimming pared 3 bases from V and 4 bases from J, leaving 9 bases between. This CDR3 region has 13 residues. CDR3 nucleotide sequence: TGTGCCAGCAGTGACAGGGTCGTCACTGAAGCTTTCTTT. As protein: CASSDRVVTEAFF.

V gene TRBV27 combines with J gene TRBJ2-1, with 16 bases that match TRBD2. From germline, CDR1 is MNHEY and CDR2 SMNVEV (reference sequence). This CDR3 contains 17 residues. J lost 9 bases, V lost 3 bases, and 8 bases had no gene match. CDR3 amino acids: CASSFSGTSGRALEQFF. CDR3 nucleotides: TGTGCCAGCAGTTTCTCCGGGACTAGCGGGAGGGCACTTGAGCAGTTCTTC.

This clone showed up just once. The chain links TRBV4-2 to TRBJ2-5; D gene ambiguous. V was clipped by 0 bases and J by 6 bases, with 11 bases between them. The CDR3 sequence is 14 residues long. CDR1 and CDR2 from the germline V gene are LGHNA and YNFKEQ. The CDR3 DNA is TGTGCCAGCAGCCAAGACGGTACTACCAAGACCCAGTACTTC. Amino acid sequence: CASSQDGTTKTQYF.

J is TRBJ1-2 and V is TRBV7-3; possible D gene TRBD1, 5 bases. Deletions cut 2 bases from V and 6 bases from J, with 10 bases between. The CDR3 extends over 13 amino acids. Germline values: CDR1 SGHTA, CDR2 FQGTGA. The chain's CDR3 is CASSLEGRDGYTF. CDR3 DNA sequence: TGTGCCAGCAGCTTAGAGGGGAGAGATGGCTACACCTTC.

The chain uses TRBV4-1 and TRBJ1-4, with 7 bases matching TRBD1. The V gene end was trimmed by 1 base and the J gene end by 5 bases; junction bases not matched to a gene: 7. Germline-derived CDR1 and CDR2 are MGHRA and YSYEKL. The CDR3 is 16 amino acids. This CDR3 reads CASSQARGTENEKLFF. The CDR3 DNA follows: TGCGCCAGCAGCCAAGCTAGGGGGACAGAAAATGAAAAACTGTTTTTT.

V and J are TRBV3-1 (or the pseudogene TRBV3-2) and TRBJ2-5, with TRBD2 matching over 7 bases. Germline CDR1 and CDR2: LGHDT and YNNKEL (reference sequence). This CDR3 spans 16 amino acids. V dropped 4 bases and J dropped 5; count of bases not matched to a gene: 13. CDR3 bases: TGTGCCAGCAGCCGCCTGGGGGGGAGAGGCGGGGAGACCCAGTACTTC. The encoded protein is CASSRLGGRGGETQYF.

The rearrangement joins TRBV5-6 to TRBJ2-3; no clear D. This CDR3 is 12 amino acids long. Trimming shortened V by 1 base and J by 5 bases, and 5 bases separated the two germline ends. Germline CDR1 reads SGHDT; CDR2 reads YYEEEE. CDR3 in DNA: TGTGCCAGCAGCTTGTTATTAGATACGCAGTATTTT. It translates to CASSLLLDTQYF. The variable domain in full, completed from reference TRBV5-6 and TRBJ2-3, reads DAGVTQSPTHLIKTRGQQVTLRCSPKSGHDTVSWYQQALGQGPQFIFQYYEEEERQRGNFPDRFSGHQFPNYSSELNVNALLLGDSALYLCASSLLLDTQYFGPGTRLTVL.

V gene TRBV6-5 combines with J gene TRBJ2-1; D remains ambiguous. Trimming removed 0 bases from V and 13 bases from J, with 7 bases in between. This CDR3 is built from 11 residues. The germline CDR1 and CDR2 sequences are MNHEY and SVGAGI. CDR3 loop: CASSYSEVQFF. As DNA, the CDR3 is TGTGCCAGCAGTTACTCAGAGGTTCAGTTCTTC.

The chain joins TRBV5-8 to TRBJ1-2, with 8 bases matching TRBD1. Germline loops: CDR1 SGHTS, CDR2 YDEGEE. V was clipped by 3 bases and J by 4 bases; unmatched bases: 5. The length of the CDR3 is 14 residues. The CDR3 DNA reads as TGTGCCAGCAGCTCACGGACAGGGTCCTATGGCTACACCTTC. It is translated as CASSSRTGSYGYTF.

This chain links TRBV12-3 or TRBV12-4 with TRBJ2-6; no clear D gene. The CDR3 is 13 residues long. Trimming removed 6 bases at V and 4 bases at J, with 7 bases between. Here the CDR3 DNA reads TGTGCCAGCAGAGAGGCCGGGGCCAACGTCCTGACTTTC. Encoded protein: CASREAGANVLTF.

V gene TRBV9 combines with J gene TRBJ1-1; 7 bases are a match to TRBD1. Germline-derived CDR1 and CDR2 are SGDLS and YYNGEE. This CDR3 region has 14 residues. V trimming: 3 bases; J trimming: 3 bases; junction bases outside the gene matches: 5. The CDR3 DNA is TGTGCCAGCAGCGACCTCAGGGGGGACACTGAAGCTTTCTTT. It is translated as CASSDLRGDTEAFF.

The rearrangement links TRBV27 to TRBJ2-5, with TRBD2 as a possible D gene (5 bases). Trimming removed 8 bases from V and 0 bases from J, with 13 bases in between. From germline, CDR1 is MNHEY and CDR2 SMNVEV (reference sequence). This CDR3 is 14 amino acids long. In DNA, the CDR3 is TGTGCCAGCGGGCTGAGCGGTTACCAAGAGACCCAGTACTTC. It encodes CASGLSGYQETQYF.

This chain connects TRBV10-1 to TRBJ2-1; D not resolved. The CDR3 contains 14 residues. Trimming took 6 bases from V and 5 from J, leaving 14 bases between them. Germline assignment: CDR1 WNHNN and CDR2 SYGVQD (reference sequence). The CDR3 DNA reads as TGCGCCAGCAGCCACGCTGGGCCCCACAATGAGCAGTTCTTC. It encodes CASSHAGPHNEQFF.

In DNA, the CDR3 is TGTGCCAGCAGCGTTCGGGGACAGAGCACAGATACGCAGTATTTT. Amino acids: CASSVRGQSTDTQYF. This chain links TRBV9 with TRBJ2-3; 7 nucleotides match TRBD1. V shed 2 bases, J shed 0 bases, and the junction held 3 bases outside the gene matches. The CDR3 length is 15 residues. Per the germline V gene, CDR1 is SGDLS and CDR2 is YYNGEE.

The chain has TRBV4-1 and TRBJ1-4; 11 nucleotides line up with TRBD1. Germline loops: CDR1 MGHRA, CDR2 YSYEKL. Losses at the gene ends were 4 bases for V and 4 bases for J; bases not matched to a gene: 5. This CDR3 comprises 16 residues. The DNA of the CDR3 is TGCGCCAGCAGCCCCGGACAGGGGGCGGGTAATGAAAAACTGTTTTTT. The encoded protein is CASSPGQGAGNEKLFF.

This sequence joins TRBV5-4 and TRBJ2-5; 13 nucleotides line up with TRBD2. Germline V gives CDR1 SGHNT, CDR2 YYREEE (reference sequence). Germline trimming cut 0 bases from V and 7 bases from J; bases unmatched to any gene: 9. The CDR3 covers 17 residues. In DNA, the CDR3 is TGTGCCAGCAGCTTGGGGGTACTAGCGGGAGGGCCGGTGACCCAGTACTTC. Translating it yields CASSLGVLAGGPVTQYF.

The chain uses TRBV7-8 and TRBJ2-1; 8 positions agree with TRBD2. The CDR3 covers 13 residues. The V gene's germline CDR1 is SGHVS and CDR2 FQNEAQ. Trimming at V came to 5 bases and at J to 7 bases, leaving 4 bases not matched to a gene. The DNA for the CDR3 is TGTGCCAGCAGCCGCGGGAGGTCGAATGAGCAGTTCTTC. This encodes CASSRGRSNEQFF.

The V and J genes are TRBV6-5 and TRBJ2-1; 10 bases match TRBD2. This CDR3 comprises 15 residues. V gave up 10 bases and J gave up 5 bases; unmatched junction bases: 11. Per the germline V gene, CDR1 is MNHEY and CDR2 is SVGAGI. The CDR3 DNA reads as TGTGCCACCTCTGGCACTAGCGGGATTAACAATGAGCAGTTCTTC. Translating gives CATSGTSGINNEQFF.

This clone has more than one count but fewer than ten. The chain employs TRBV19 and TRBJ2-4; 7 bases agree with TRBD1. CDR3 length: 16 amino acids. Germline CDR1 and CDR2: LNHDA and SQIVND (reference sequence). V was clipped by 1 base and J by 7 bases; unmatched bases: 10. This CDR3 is CASSIGVGKTGNIQYF. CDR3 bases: TGTGCCAGTAGTATAGGTGTGGGGAAGACAGGGAACATTCAGTACTTC. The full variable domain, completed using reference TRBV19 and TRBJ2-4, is DGGITQSPKYLFRKEGQNVTLSCEQNLNHDAMYWYRQDPGQGLRLIYYSQIVNDFQKGDIAEGYSVSREKKESFPLTVTSAQKNPTAFYLCASSIGVGKTGNIQYFGAGTRLSVL.

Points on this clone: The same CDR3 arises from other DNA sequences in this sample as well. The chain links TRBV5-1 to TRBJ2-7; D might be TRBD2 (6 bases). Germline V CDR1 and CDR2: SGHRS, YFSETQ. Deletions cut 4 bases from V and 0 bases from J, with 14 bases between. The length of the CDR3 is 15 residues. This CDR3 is CASSPTGVDSYEQYF. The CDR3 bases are TGCGCCAGCAGCCCTACGGGAGTGGACTCCTACGAGCAGTACTTC.

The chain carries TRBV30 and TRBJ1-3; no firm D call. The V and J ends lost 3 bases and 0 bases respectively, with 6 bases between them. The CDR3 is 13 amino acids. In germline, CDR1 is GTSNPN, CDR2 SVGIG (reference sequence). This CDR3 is CAWSPSSGNTIYF. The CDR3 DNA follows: TGTGCCTGGAGCCCGTCCTCTGGAAACACCATATATTTT.

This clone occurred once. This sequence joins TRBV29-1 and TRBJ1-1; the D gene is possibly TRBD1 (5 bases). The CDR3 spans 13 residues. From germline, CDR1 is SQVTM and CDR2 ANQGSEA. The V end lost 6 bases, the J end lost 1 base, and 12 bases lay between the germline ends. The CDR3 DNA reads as TGCAGCGTAAGGACCGGGGGGAACACTGAAGCTTTCTTT. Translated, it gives CSVRTGGNTEAFF.

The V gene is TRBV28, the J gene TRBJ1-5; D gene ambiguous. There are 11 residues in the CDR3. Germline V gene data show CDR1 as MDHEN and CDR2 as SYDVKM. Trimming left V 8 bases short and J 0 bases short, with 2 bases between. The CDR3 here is CASYSNQPQHF. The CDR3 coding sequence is TGTGCCAGCTATAGCAATCAGCCCCAGCATTTT.

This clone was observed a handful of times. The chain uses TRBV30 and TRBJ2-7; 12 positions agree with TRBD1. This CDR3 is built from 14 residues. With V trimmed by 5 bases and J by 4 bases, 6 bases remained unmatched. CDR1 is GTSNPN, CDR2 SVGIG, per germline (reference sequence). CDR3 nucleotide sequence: TGTGCCTGGTCCGGGACAGGGGGCATATACGAGCAGTACTTC. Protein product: CAWSGTGGIYEQYF.

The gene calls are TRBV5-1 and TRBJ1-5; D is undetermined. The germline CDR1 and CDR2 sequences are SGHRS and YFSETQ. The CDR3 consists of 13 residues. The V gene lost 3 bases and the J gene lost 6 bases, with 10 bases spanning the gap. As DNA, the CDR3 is TGCGCCAGCAGCTGGGATGTGGGTCAGCCCCAGCATTTT. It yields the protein CASSWDVGQPQHF.

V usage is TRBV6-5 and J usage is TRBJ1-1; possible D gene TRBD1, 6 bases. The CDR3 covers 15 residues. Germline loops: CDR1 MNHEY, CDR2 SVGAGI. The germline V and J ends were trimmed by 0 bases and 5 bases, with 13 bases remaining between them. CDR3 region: CASSYSMGASTEAFF. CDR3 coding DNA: TGTGCCAGCAGTTACTCGATGGGGGCATCAACTGAAGCTTTCTTT.